The 4 T cell receptor beta chains below were found in one sample sequenced in a study of circulating and synovial CD4+ cells in juvenile arthritis. Repertoires were generated with immunoSEQ multiplex PCR, while TCRdb's copy carries only in-frame clones and drops some. The sample carries tens of thousands of clones, just under 97% recorded once. Sequenced sample: CD4+ T cells from blood. The source is a human donor with juvenile idiopathic arthritis.

V usage is TRBV5-1 and J usage is TRBJ2-7; TRBD2 matches 14 bases. Germline lookup yields CDR1 SGHRS and CDR2 YFSETQ. CDR3 length: 14 residues. V shed 4 bases and J 6 bases; nucleotides not matched to a gene: 3. CDR3 sequence reads: CASSPTSGRGEQYF. In DNA, the CDR3 is TGCGCCAGCAGCCCGACTAGCGGGAGGGGCGAGCAGTACTTC.

The rearrangement joins TRBV4-1 to TRBJ1-3; a possible D gene is TRBD1 (5 bases). CDR3 length: 17 amino acids. The V gene's germline CDR1 is MGHRA and CDR2 YSYEKL. Trimming removed 3 bases from V and 3 bases from J, with 18 bases in between. CDR3 residues: CASSHDRRALGGNTIYF. CDR3 DNA sequence: TGCGCCAGCAGCCACGACCGCAGGGCGTTGGGTGGAAACACCATATATTTT.

A single count supports this clone. The CDR3 reads CASSLGVLWGLRTDTQYF. CDR3 sequence (DNA): TGTGCCAGCAGCTTAGGGGTTTTATGGGGACTACGCACAGATACGCAGTATTTT. This chain uses TRBV11-2 with TRBJ2-3; 7 bases are a match to TRBD2. J lost 1 base, V lost 1 base, and 11 bases had no gene match. The CDR3 is 18 residues long. Looked up from germline, CDR1 is SGHAT and CDR2 is FQNNGV.

This clone was detected only a few times. V and J are TRBV19 and TRBJ2-1, with TRBD2 matching over 8 bases. The V gene end was trimmed by 3 bases and the J gene end by 5 bases; junction bases not matched to a gene: 6. The CDR3 length is 15 residues. Germline loops: CDR1 LNHDA, CDR2 SQIVND (reference sequence). The CDR3 is CASSIPGRANNEQFF. CDR3 DNA sequence: TGTGCCAGTAGTATCCCCGGGAGGGCCAACAATGAGCAGTTCTTC. The full variable domain, with the rest looked up from reference TRBV19 and TRBJ2-1, is DGGITQSPKYLFRKEGQNVTLSCEQNLNHDAMYWYRQDPGQGLRLIYYSQIVNDFQKGDIAEGYSVSREKKESFPLTVTSAQKNPTAFYLCASSIPGRANNEQFFGPGTRLTVL.